The TCR beta chain described here comes from a study of T cells in Graves' hyperthyroidism and ophthalmopathy. It was RNA transcripts that yielded the amplified TCR beta CDR3 regions. The HTBI primer set drove a first-round RT-PCR of the TCR CDR3. TCRdb reprocessed the multiplex PCR reads with MiXCR, giving one entry per CDR3 protein. The sample gives about 400,000 distinct CDR3 sequences, 15% to 18% of which show up once; around 30% is in the top ten. Per the germline V gene, CDR1 is SGHRS and CDR2 is YFSETQ. J lost 4 bases, V lost 0 bases, and 8 bases had no gene match. The CDR3 runs to 16 residues.

Sequencing was performed on blood. The TCR originated in a woman aged 18 to 35 with Graves' hyperthyroidism that later progressed to Graves' ophthalmopathy. The chain is built from TRBV5-1 and TRBJ2-7, with 9 bases fitting TRBD1. The CDR3 spells CASSLGGTGGSYEQYF. DNA for the CDR3: TGCGCCAGCAGCTTGGGGGGAACAGGGGGCTCTTACGAGCAGTACTTC.